This TCR beta chain was identified in a study of shared T cell receptors in the human thymus. Profiling relied on immunoSEQ multiplex PCR, and the TCRdb table lists in-frame clones only, not all of them. In the table there are about 660,000 clones, 85% to 90% of which are singletons. Germline CDR1 and CDR2: MNHEY and SMNVEV (reference sequence). The CDR3 is 12 residues long. V lost 5 bases and J lost 6; bases outside the gene matches: 3. The same data also went into a second study, on human thymus T cells.

This chain connects TRBV27 to TRBJ2-7; TRBD1 aligns across 8 bases. The clonotype was recovered from a boy under two years old with a congenital heart defect. Sample: thymocytes. CDR3 amino acids: CASSLTGGEQYF. CDR3 bases: TGTGCCAGCAGTCTCACAGGGGGCGAGCAGTACTTC.